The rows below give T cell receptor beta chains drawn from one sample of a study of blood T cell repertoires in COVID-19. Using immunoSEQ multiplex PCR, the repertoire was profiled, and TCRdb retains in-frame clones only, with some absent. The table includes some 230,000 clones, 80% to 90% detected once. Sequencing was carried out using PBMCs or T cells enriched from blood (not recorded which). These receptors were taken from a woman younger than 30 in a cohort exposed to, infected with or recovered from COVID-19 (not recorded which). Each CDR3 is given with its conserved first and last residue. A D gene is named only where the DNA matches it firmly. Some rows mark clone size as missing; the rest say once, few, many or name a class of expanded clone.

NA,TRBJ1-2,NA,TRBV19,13,CASSIWADYGYTF,TGTGCCAGTAGTATATGGGCCGACTATGGCTACACCTTC
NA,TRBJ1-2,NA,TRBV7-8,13,CASANRANYGYTF,TGTGCCAGCGCCAACAGGGCCAACTATGGCTACACCTTC
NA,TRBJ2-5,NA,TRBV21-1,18,CASSKKRGGTEVQETQYF,TGTGCCAGCAGCAAAAAGAGGGGGGGCACAGAGGTACAAGAGACCCAGTACTTC
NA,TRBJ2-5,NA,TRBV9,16,CASSVEVLGGQETQYF,TGTGCCAGCAGCGTAGAGGTACTAGGAGGACAAGAGACCCAGTACTTC
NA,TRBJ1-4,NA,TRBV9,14,CASSIGQGNEKLFF,TGTGCCAGCAGCATCGGGCAGGGGAATGAAAAACTGTTTTTT
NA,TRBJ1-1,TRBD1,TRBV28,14,CASSPGQFKSEAFF,TGTGCCAGTAGTCCGGGACAGTTTAAGTCTGAAGCTTTCTTT
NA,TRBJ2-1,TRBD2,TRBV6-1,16,CASSVRLAGRDNEQFF,TGTGCCAGCAGTGTTCGACTAGCGGGGAGGGACAATGAGCAGTTCTTC
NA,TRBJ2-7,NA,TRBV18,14,CASSPPTGSYEQYF,TGTGCCAGCTCACCACCAACAGGTTCCTACGAGCAGTACTTC
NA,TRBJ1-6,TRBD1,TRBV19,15,CASSGTGTVNSPLHF,TGTGCCAGTAGTGGGACCGGGACAGTAAATTCACCCCTCCACTTT
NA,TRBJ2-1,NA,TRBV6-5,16,CASSSPVRGGRAEQFF,TGTGCCAGCAGTTCCCCTGTAAGGGGGGGCCGAGCTGAGCAGTTCTTC
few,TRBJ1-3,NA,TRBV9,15,CASSGITGSGNTIYF,TGTGCCAGCAGCGGAATAACAGGCTCTGGAAACACCATATATTTT
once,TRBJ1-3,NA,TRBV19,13,CASRIRAGNTIYF,TGTGCCAGTCGTATCAGGGCTGGAAACACCATATATTTT
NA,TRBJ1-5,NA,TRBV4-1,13,CASSSTGNQPQHF,TGCGCCAGCAGCTCGACGGGAAATCAGCCCCAGCATTTT
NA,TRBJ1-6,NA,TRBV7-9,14,CASSLAMSNSPLHF,TGTGCCAGCAGCTTAGCGATGAGTAATTCACCCCTCCACTTT
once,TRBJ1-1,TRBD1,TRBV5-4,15,CASSLKNRGNTEAFF,TGTGCCAGCAGCTTAAAGAACAGGGGGAACACTGAAGCTTTCTTT
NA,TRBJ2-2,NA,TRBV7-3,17,CASSLSRSGGGAGELFF,TGTGCCAGCAGCTTAAGTCGAAGCGGAGGAGGCGCCGGGGAGCTGTTTTTT
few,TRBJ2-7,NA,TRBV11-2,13,CASSLGPRSEQYF,TGTGCCAGCAGCTTAGGCCCTAGATCCGAGCAGTACTTC